This is a list of T cell receptor beta chains from one sample in a study of CD8+ T cells in alopecia areata. Libraries were prepared by immunoSEQ multiplex PCR; TCRdb keeps only in-frame clonotypes and omits some of them. This sample yields around 190,000 clones, of which under 80% are seen a single time; approximately 1.3% belongs to the top ten. The sample consisted of CD4+ T cells sorted from blood, taken between weeks 49 and 50, from a patient treated with tofacitinib. The receptors come from a human donor with alopecia areata. The conserved cysteine and the conserved F or W are not part of the CDR3 here. A D gene is named only where the DNA matches it firmly. The size of a clone is reported for some rows only, either as once, few or many, or as a class for expanded clones.

TRBV7-8 NA NA ASSFRDTTYEQY
TRBV9 NA NA ASSVAVEAGRNTEAF
TRBV29-1 NA NA SVHLSTDTQY
TRBV5-6 few NA ASSWEGAGGYTEAF
TRBV7-3 NA NA ASSPQGPNTGELF
TRBV29-1 few NA SFWDPRGYT
TRBV30 NA NA AWRLAGHVETQY
TRBV5-1 NA NA ASSSRQSSGANVLT
TRBV5-6 NA NA ASSFRLTASSYEQY
TRBV29-1 NA NA SIDGNQETQY
TRBV4-3 few NA ASSQAYSGANYGYT
TRBV6-5 few NA ASSRQGPQHEQF
TRBV5-1 NA NA ASSLGRAYEQY
TRBV29-1 few NA SVEDRSYT
TRBV7-2 NA NA ASTPRPVMNSPLH
TRBV30 NA NA AWSGGIQHAEAF
TRBV27 NA NA ASSSDRINYGYT
TRBV6-5 NA NA ASRGTFQTYEQY
TRBV29-1 NA NA SVEFLGDRVSREQY
TRBV30 NA NA AWRRETEAF
TRBV27 NA NA ASSLRPDRSNGYT
TRBV20-1 NA NA SARPPDTQY
TRBV29-1 NA NA SAVGRLSYNEQF
TRBV5-1 once NA ASSWESGYEQY
TRBV7-2 few TRBD2 ASTPGLAVTYEQY
TRBV9 NA NA ASSSHFGAEAF